These T cell receptor beta chains were read from a single sample in a study of T cell responses to AZD1222 COVID-19 vaccine. The protocol was immunoSEQ multiplex PCR, while the TCRdb copy is restricted to in-frame clones and leaves out a portion. This table holds approximately 150,000 clones, 85% to 95% found once. The source was peripheral blood, collected after recovery from COVID-19. The receptors were sampled from an adult who had recovered from COVID-19. Each CDR3 is given with its conserved first and last residue. A D gene is named only where the DNA matches it firmly. Clone sizes are given selectively: once, few, many, or a class where the clone is expanded.

clone size: NA; D gene: NA; J gene: TRBJ2-5; V gene: TRBV2; CDR3 protein: CASSRLVQEETQYF; CDR3 DNA: TGTGCCAGCAGTCGACTAGTTCAAGAGGAGACCCAGTACTTC
clone size: NA; D gene: NA; J gene: TRBJ1-1; V gene: TRBV10-1; CDR3 protein: CASSESGRGRANTEAFF; CDR3 DNA: TGCGCCAGCAGTGAGTCCGGCCGGGGAAGGGCGAACACTGAAGCTTTCTTT
clone size: NA; D gene: NA; J gene: TRBJ1-2; V gene: TRBV10-3; CDR3 protein: CAISGTQRGYTF; CDR3 DNA: TGTGCCATCAGTGGGACCCAACGTGGCTACACCTTC
clone size: NA; D gene: TRBD2; J gene: TRBJ2-3; V gene: TRBV7-3; CDR3 protein: CASSPWGGREDTQYF; CDR3 DNA: TGTGCCAGCAGCCCCTGGGGCGGGAGGGAAGATACGCAGTATTTT
clone size: NA; D gene: NA; J gene: TRBJ1-5; V gene: TRBV2; CDR3 protein: CASSSGTANQPQHF; CDR3 DNA: TGTGCCAGCAGTTCCGGGACCGCAAATCAGCCCCAGCATTTT
clone size: NA; D gene: NA; J gene: TRBJ1-1; V gene: TRBV2; CDR3 protein: CASKDRLYTEAFF; CDR3 DNA: TGTGCCAGCAAAGACAGGCTGTACACTGAAGCTTTCTTT
clone size: NA; D gene: NA; J gene: TRBJ2-1; V gene: TRBV9; CDR3 protein: CASSVAGGGQSEQFF; CDR3 DNA: TGTGCCAGCAGCGTAGCCGGAGGTGGACAGTCGGAGCAGTTCTTC
clone size: NA; D gene: NA; J gene: TRBJ2-5; V gene: TRBV3-1/TRBV3-2; CDR3 protein: CASSREGVETQYF; CDR3 DNA: TGTGCCAGCAGCCGAGAGGGGGTAGAGACCCAGTACTTC
clone size: NA; D gene: NA; J gene: TRBJ1-5; V gene: TRBV7-5; CDR3 protein: CAWQPDPEGPQHF; CDR3 DNA: TGTGCCTGGCAACCCGACCCGGAGGGGCCCCAGCATTTT
clone size: NA; D gene: NA; J gene: TRBJ2-7; V gene: TRBV5-1; CDR3 protein: CASSLGTGTYEQYF; CDR3 DNA: TGCGCCAGCAGCTTGGGAACAGGAACCTACGAGCAGTACTTC
clone size: NA; D gene: TRBD1; J gene: TRBJ1-2; V gene: TRBV2; CDR3 protein: CASSEWDRVGYGYTF; CDR3 DNA: TGTGCCAGCAGTGAATGGGACAGGGTAGGATACGGCTACACCTTC
clone size: NA; D gene: TRBD1; J gene: TRBJ1-1; V gene: TRBV7-9; CDR3 protein: CASSFGTANTEAFF; CDR3 DNA: TGTGCCAGCAGCTTCGGGACAGCTAACACTGAAGCTTTCTTT
clone size: NA; D gene: NA; J gene: TRBJ2-7; V gene: TRBV24-1; CDR3 protein: CATSDSNQGYEQYF; CDR3 DNA: TGTGCCACCAGTGATTCCAATCAGGGGTACGAGCAGTACTTC
clone size: once; D gene: NA; J gene: TRBJ1-1; V gene: TRBV9; CDR3 protein: CASSVGWAGPGMNTEAFF; CDR3 DNA: TGTGCCAGCAGCGTAGGATGGGCGGGACCAGGAATGAACACTGAAGCTTTCTTT
clone size: NA; D gene: NA; J gene: TRBJ2-5; V gene: TRBV2; CDR3 protein: CASSDGIKRFQETQYF; CDR3 DNA: TGTGCCAGCAGTGACGGGATTAAGAGATTCCAAGAGACCCAGTACTTC
clone size: NA; D gene: TRBD1; J gene: TRBJ1-1; V gene: TRBV3-1/TRBV3-2; CDR3 protein: CASSLRQGTTEAFF; CDR3 DNA: TGTGCCAGCAGCCTCCGACAGGGAACAACTGAAGCTTTCTTT
clone size: NA; D gene: NA; J gene: TRBJ2-7; V gene: TRBV11-3; CDR3 protein: CASSRSAPGEQYF; CDR3 DNA: TGTGCCAGCAGCCGTAGCGCCCCGGGAGAGCAGTACTTC
clone size: NA; D gene: NA; J gene: TRBJ1-1; V gene: TRBV5-1; CDR3 protein: CASRETGEAFF; CDR3 DNA: TGCGCCAGCAGGGAGACCGGAGAAGCTTTCTTT
clone size: NA; D gene: TRBD1; J gene: TRBJ1-5; V gene: TRBV7-8; CDR3 protein: CASSPRQGQENQPQHF; CDR3 DNA: TGTGCCAGCAGCCCCCGACAGGGTCAAGAAAATCAGCCCCAGCATTTT
clone size: NA; D gene: NA; J gene: TRBJ1-6; V gene: TRBV19; CDR3 protein: CASSSRFLNSPLHF; CDR3 DNA: TGTGCCAGTAGTTCCCGGTTCCTAAATTCACCCCTCCACTTT
clone size: NA; D gene: NA; J gene: TRBJ2-7; V gene: TRBV6-5; CDR3 protein: CASSLGREQYF; CDR3 DNA: TGTGCCAGCAGTCTGGGCCGCGAGCAGTACTTC
clone size: NA; D gene: TRBD1; J gene: TRBJ2-3; V gene: TRBV18; CDR3 protein: CASSPKDRGLSTDTQYF; CDR3 DNA: TGTGCCAGCTCACCAAAAGACAGGGGGCTATCCACAGATACGCAGTATTTT
clone size: NA; D gene: NA; J gene: TRBJ2-3; V gene: TRBV12-3/TRBV12-4; CDR3 protein: CASRSTDTQYF; CDR3 DNA: TGTGCCAGCAGAAGCACAGATACGCAGTATTTT
clone size: NA; D gene: NA; J gene: TRBJ2-5; V gene: TRBV11-2; CDR3 protein: CASSPGAGVQETQYF; CDR3 DNA: TGTGCCAGCAGCCCCGGGGCGGGCGTACAAGAGACCCAGTACTTC
clone size: NA; D gene: NA; J gene: TRBJ2-7; V gene: TRBV7-2; CDR3 protein: CASTPGHGQNEQYF; CDR3 DNA: TGTGCCAGCACCCCGGGACACGGTCAGAACGAGCAGTACTTC
clone size: once; D gene: TRBD1; J gene: TRBJ2-7; V gene: TRBV4-2; CDR3 protein: CASSHPRDRTYEQYF; CDR3 DNA: TGTGCCAGCAGTCACCCGCGGGACAGGACGTACGAGCAGTACTTC
clone size: NA; D gene: NA; J gene: TRBJ2-4; V gene: TRBV6-5; CDR3 protein: CASTLKPAKNIQYF; CDR3 DNA: TGTGCCAGCACACTTAAGCCAGCCAAAAACATTCAGTACTTC
clone size: NA; D gene: NA; J gene: TRBJ2-7; V gene: TRBV29-1; CDR3 protein: CSVAAPRDKLTYEQYF; CDR3 DNA: TGCAGCGTTGCAGCTCCCCGGGACAAGCTCACCTACGAGCAGTACTTC
clone size: NA; D gene: TRBD2; J gene: TRBJ2-1; V gene: TRBV6-4; CDR3 protein: CASSDRGGAGGNEQFF; CDR3 DNA: TGTGCCAGCAGTGACCGTGGGGGAGCGGGAGGCAATGAGCAGTTCTTC
clone size: NA; D gene: TRBD1; J gene: TRBJ2-7; V gene: TRBV7-9; CDR3 protein: CASSLGRGLEEQYF; CDR3 DNA: TGTGCCAGCAGCTTGGGCAGGGGGCTGGAGGAGCAGTACTTC
clone size: once; D gene: NA; J gene: TRBJ2-3; V gene: TRBV10-1; CDR3 protein: CASSVGYSTDTQYF; CDR3 DNA: TGCGCCAGCAGTGTCGGGTACTCCACAGATACGCAGTATTTT
clone size: NA; D gene: NA; J gene: TRBJ2-7; V gene: TRBV11-2; CDR3 protein: CASSRTDGEQYF; CDR3 DNA: TGTGCCAGCAGCAGGACAGATGGGGAGCAGTACTTC
clone size: NA; D gene: NA; J gene: TRBJ2-1; V gene: TRBV11-1; CDR3 protein: CASSPSAYNEQFF; CDR3 DNA: TGTGCCAGCAGCCCCAGTGCTTACAATGAGCAGTTCTTC
clone size: NA; D gene: TRBD1; J gene: TRBJ1-2; V gene: TRBV27; CDR3 protein: CASSLTGTNYGYTF; CDR3 DNA: TGTGCCAGCAGCCTGACAGGGACTAACTATGGCTACACCTTC
clone size: NA; D gene: TRBD1; J gene: TRBJ1-4; V gene: TRBV11-2; CDR3 protein: CASSLSGGMAMGTNEKLFF; CDR3 DNA: TGTGCCAGCAGCCTTTCAGGGGGGATGGCAATGGGGACTAATGAAAAACTGTTTTTT
clone size: NA; D gene: NA; J gene: TRBJ1-2; V gene: TRBV28; CDR3 protein: CASYSWAGDPYNYGYTF; CDR3 DNA: TGTGCCAGCTATTCGTGGGCAGGAGACCCCTACAACTATGGCTACACCTTC
clone size: NA; D gene: NA; J gene: TRBJ1-2; V gene: TRBV15; CDR3 protein: CATSRDLVDGYTF; CDR3 DNA: TGTGCCACCAGCAGAGACCTGGTCGATGGCTACACCTTC
clone size: NA; D gene: NA; J gene: TRBJ2-1; V gene: TRBV4-1; CDR3 protein: CASSQVSLYTVTYNEQFF; CDR3 DNA: TGCGCCAGCAGCCAAGTGTCCCTCTATACGGTAACCTACAATGAGCAGTTCTTC
clone size: NA; D gene: NA; J gene: TRBJ2-7; V gene: TRBV5-1; CDR3 protein: CASSRELSYEQYF; CDR3 DNA: TGCGCCAGCAGCCGGGAACTCTCCTACGAGCAGTACTTC
clone size: NA; D gene: NA; J gene: TRBJ1-2; V gene: TRBV7-9; CDR3 protein: CASSSVSPYGYTF; CDR3 DNA: TGTGCCAGCAGTTCCGTCTCCCCCTATGGCTACACCTTC
clone size: once; D gene: TRBD2; J gene: TRBJ2-1; V gene: TRBV10-1; CDR3 protein: CASSESAGDSYNEQFF; CDR3 DNA: TGCGCCAGCAGTGAGTCTGCGGGAGACTCCTACAATGAGCAGTTCTTC
clone size: NA; D gene: NA; J gene: TRBJ2-7; V gene: TRBV2; CDR3 protein: CASGYSYEQYF; CDR3 DNA: TGTGCCAGCGGGTACTCCTACGAGCAGTACTTC
clone size: NA; D gene: NA; J gene: TRBJ1-1; V gene: TRBV12-3/TRBV12-4; CDR3 protein: CASRGYMNTEAFF; CDR3 DNA: TGTGCCAGCAGAGGGTACATGAACACTGAAGCTTTCTTT
clone size: NA; D gene: NA; J gene: TRBJ2-3; V gene: TRBV28; CDR3 protein: CASQEQGPPYTQYF; CDR3 DNA: TGTGCCAGCCAAGAACAGGGCCCCCCGTATACGCAGTATTTT
clone size: once; D gene: TRBD2; J gene: TRBJ2-1; V gene: TRBV7-8; CDR3 protein: CASSFSGSSYNEQFF; CDR3 DNA: TGTGCCAGCAGCTTTAGCGGGAGCTCCTACAATGAGCAGTTCTTC
clone size: NA; D gene: NA; J gene: TRBJ1-4; V gene: TRBV10-3; CDR3 protein: CAISDPGQSATNEKLFF; CDR3 DNA: TGTGCCATCAGTGACCCCGGACAGAGTGCAACTAATGAAAAACTGTTTTTT
clone size: NA; D gene: TRBD2; J gene: TRBJ2-5; V gene: TRBV10-2; CDR3 protein: CASRLAGTETQYF; CDR3 DNA: TGCGCCAGCCGCCTAGCGGGGACGGAGACCCAGTACTTC
clone size: once; D gene: TRBD2; J gene: TRBJ2-1; V gene: TRBV9; CDR3 protein: CASSVVAGVNNEQFF; CDR3 DNA: TGTGCCAGCAGCGTCGTAGCGGGAGTGAATAATGAGCAGTTCTTC
clone size: NA; D gene: NA; J gene: TRBJ1-2; V gene: TRBV5-4; CDR3 protein: CASRKKGDQPNYGYTF; CDR3 DNA: TGTGCCAGCCGTAAAAAGGGGGACCAACCAAACTATGGCTACACCTTC
clone size: NA; D gene: TRBD1; J gene: TRBJ2-7; V gene: TRBV9; CDR3 protein: CASSGDRALYEQYF; CDR3 DNA: TGTGCCAGCAGCGGGGACAGGGCCCTCTACGAGCAGTACTTC
clone size: NA; D gene: NA; J gene: TRBJ1-2; V gene: TRBV6-5; CDR3 protein: CASRGVGGDGYTF; CDR3 DNA: TGTGCCAGCAGAGGAGTGGGGGGCGATGGCTACACCTTC